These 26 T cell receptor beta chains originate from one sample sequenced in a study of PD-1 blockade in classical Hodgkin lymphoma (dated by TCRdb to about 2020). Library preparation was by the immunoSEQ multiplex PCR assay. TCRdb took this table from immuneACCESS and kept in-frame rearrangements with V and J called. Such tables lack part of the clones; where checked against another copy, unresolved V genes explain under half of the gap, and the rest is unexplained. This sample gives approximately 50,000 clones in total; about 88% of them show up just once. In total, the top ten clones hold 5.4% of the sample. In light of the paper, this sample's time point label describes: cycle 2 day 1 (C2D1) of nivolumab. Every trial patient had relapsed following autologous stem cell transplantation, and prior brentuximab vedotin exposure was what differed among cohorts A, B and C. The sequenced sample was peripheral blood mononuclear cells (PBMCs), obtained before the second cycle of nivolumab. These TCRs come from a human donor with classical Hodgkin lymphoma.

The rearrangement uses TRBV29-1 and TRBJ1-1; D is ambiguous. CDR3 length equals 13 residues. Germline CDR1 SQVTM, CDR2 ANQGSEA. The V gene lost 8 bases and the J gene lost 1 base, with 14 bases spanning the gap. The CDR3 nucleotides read TGCAGCTCCCGAGGGCTGGGGAACACTGAAGCTTTCTTT. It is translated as CSSRGLGNTEAFF.

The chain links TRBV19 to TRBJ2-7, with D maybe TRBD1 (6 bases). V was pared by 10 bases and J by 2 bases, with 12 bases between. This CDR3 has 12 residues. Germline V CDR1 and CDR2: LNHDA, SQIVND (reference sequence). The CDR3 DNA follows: TGTGCCACCAGGGACACCACCTACGAGCAGTACTTC. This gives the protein CATRDTTYEQYF.

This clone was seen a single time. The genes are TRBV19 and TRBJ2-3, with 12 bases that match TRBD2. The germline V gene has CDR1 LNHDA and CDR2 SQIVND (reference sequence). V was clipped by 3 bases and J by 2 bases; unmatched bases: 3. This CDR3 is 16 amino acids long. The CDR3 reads CASSIRTSGNTDTQYF. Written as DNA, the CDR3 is TGTGCCAGTAGTATCCGGACTAGCGGGAACACAGATACGCAGTATTTT.

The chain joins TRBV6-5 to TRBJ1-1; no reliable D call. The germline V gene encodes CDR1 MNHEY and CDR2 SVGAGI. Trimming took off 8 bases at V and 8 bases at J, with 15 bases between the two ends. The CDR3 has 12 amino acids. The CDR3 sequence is CASYNSQGEAFF. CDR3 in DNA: TGTGCCAGCTACAACAGTCAAGGCGAAGCTTTCTTT.

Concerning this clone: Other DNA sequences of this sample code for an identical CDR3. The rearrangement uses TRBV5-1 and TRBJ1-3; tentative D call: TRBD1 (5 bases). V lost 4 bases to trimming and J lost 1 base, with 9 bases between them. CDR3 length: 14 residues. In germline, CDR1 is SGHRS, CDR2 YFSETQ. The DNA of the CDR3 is TGCGCCAGCAGCCAGGGATTTTCTGGAAACACCATATATTTT. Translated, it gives CASSQGFSGNTIYF.

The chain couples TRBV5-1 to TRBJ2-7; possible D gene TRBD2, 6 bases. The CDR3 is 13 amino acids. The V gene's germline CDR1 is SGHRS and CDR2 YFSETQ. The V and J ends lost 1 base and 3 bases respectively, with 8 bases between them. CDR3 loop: CASSLWGDYEQYF. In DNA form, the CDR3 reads TGCGCCAGCAGCTTGTGGGGGGACTACGAGCAGTACTTC.

The CDR3 nucleotides are TGTGCCAGCAGCTTCCCCGGTGGGGGGCCTAAAACCGGGGAGCTGTTTTTT. This codes for CASSFPGGGPKTGELFF. The chain recombines TRBV9 with TRBJ2-2, with D perhaps matching TRBD1 or TRBD2 (6 bases each). Germline V gene sequence: CDR1 SGDLS, CDR2 YYNGEE. V shed 4 bases and J shed 5 bases, with 21 bases lying between them. The CDR3 has 17 amino acids. Together with reference TRBV9 and TRBJ2-2, the CDR3 gives the full variable domain: DSGVTQTPKHLITATGQRVTLRCSPRSGDLSVYWYQQSLDQGLQFLIQYYNGEERAKGNILERFSAQQFPDLHSELNLSSLELGDSALYFCASSFPGGGPKTGELFFGEGSRLTVL.

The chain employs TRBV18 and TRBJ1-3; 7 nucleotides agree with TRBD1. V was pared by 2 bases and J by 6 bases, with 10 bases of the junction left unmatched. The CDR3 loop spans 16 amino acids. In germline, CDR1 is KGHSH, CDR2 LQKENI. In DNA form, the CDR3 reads TGTGCCAGCTCACCAAAGAGGGGGCAATTGGAAAACACCATATATTTT. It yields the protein CASSPKRGQLENTIYF.

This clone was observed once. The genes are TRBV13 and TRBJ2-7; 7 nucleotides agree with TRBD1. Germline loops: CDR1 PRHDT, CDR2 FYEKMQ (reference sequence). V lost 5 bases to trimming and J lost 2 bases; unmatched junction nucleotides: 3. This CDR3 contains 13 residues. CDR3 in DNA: TGTGCCAGCAGCAAAGGGACAGCCTACGAGCAGTACTTC. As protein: CASSKGTAYEQYF.

This CDR3 reads CASSPWTEQETQYF. The DNA for the CDR3 is TGTGCCAGCAGCCCCTGGACAGAACAAGAGACCCAGTACTTC. The chain recombines TRBV28 with TRBJ2-5, with TRBD1 as a possible D gene (6 bases). Germline loops: CDR1 MDHEN, CDR2 SYDVKM. With 6 bases removed from V and 2 bases from J, the gap between germline ends came to 13 bases. CDR3 size: 14 residues. Complete variable domain (other parts from reference TRBV28 and TRBJ2-5): DVKVTQSSRYLVKRTGEKVFLECVQDMDHENMFWYRQDPGLGLRLIYFSYDVKMKEKGDIPEGYSVSREKKERFSLILESASTNQTSMYLCASSPWTEQETQYFGPGTRLLVL.

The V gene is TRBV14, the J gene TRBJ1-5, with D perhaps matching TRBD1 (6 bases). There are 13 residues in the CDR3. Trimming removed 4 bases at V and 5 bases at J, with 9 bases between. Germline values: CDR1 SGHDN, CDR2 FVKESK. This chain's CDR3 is CASSLGAHQPQHF. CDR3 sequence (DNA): TGTGCCAGCAGCCTGGGGGCTCATCAGCCCCAGCATTTT.

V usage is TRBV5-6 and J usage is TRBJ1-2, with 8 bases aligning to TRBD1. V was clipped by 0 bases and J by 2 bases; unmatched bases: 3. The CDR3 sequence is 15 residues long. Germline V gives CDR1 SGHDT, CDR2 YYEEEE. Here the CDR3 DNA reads TGTGCCAGCAGCTTGGATACAGGGGGGAACTATGGCTACACCTTC. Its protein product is CASSLDTGGNYGYTF.

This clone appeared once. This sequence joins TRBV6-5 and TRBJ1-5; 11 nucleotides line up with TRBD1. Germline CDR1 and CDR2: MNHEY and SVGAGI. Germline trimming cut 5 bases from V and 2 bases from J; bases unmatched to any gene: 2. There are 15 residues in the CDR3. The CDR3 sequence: CASSRTGGGNQPQHF. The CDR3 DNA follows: TGTGCCAGCAGTCGGACAGGGGGCGGCAATCAGCCCCAGCATTTT.

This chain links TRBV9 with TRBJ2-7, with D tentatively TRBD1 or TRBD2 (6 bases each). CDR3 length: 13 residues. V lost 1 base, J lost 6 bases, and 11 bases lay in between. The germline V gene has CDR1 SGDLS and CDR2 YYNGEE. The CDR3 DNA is TGTGCCAGCAGCGTACGGGGGCAGGGCGAGCAGTACTTC. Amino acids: CASSVRGQGEQYF.

The CDR3 nucleotides read TGCGCCAGCAGCCGCAACGGACAGAGAAATGAAAAACTGTTTTTT. Translated, it gives CASSRNGQRNEKLFF. The chain combines TRBV5-1 with TRBJ1-4; weak D call: TRBD1 (6 bases). Germline-derived CDR1 and CDR2 are SGHRS and YFSETQ. The CDR3 is made up of 15 amino acids. Trimming took 4 bases from V and 5 from J, leaving 15 bases between them. Full variable domain (outside the CDR3, taken from reference TRBV5-1 and TRBJ1-4): KAGVTQTPRYLIKTRGQQVTLSCSPISGHRSVSWYQQTPGQGLQFLFEYFSETQRNKGNFPGRFSGRQFSNSRSEMNVSTLELGDSALYLCASSRNGQRNEKLFFGSGTQLSVL.

The DNA for the CDR3 is TGTGCCAGCAGCCACAGGGTCGACACCGGGGAGCTGTTTTTT. This gives the protein CASSHRVDTGELFF. The rearrangement links TRBV9 to TRBJ2-2; D is perhaps TRBD1 (6 bases). The CDR3 sequence is 14 residues long. Per germline, CDR1 SGDLS and CDR2 YYNGEE. The germline V and J ends were trimmed by 4 bases and 3 bases, with 10 bases remaining between them. The full variable domain, rest sourced from reference TRBV9 and TRBJ2-2, is DSGVTQTPKHLITATGQRVTLRCSPRSGDLSVYWYQQSLDQGLQFLIQYYNGEERAKGNILERFSAQQFPDLHSELNLSSLELGDSALYFCASSHRVDTGELFFGEGSRLTVL.

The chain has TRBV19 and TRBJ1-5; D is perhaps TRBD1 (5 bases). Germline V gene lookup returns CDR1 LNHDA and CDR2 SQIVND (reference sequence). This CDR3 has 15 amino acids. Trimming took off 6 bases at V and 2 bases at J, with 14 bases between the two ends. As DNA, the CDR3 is TGTGCCAGTAGCTCAACAGGAGTCGGCAATCAGCCCCAGCATTTT. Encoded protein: CASSSTGVGNQPQHF.

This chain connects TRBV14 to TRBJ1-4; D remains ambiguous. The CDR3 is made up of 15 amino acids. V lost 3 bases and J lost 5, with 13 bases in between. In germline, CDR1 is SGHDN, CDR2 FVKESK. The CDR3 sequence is CASSQSYRQNEKLFF. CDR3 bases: TGTGCCAGCAGCCAGTCCTACCGGCAAAATGAAAAACTGTTTTTT.

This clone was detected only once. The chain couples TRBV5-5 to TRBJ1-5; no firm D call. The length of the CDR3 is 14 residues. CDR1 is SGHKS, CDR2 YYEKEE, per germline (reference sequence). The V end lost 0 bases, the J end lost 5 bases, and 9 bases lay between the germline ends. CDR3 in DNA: TGTGCCAGCAGCTTGGATCTGGGGTATCAGCCCCAGCATTTT. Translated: CASSLDLGYQPQHF.

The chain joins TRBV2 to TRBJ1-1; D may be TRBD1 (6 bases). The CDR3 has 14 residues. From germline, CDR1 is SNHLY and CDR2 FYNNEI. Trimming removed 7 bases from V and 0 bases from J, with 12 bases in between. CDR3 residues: CASTYTGMNTEAFF. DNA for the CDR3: TGTGCCAGCACATATACAGGGATGAACACTGAAGCTTTCTTT.

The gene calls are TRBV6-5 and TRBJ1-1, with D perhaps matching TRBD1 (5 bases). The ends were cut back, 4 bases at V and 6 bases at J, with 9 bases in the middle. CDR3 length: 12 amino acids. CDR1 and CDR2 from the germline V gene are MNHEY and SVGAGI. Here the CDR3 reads CASSSGVAEAFF. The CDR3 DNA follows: TGTGCCAGCAGTTCGGGGGTGGCTGAAGCTTTCTTT.

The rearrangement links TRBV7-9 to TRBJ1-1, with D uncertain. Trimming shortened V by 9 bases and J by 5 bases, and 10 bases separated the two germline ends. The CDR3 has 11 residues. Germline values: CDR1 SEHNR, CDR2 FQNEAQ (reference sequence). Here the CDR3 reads CASARLTEAFF. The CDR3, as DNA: TGTGCCAGTGCGCGATTGACTGAAGCTTTCTTT.

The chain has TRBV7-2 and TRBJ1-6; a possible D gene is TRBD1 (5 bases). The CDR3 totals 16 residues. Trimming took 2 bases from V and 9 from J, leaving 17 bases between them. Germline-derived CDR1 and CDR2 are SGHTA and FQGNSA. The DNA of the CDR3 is TGTGCCAGCAGCTTAAAATTGGGCAGGGATGGTTCACCCCTCCACTTT. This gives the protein CASSLKLGRDGSPLHF.

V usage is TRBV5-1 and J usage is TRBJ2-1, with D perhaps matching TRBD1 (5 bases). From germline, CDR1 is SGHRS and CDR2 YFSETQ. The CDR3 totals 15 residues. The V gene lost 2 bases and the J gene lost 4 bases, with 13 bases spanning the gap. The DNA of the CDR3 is TGCGCCAGCAGCTTTGGGGCGACGTCTTACAATGAGCAGTTCTTC. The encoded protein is CASSFGATSYNEQFF.

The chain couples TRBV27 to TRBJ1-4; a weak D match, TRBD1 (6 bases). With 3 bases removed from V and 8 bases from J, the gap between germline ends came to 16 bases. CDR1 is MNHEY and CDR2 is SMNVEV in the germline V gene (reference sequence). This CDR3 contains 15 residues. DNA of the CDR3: TGTGCCAGCAGTTTTGATTGGGCAGGGGAAGAAAAACTGTTTTTT. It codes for CASSFDWAGEEKLFF.

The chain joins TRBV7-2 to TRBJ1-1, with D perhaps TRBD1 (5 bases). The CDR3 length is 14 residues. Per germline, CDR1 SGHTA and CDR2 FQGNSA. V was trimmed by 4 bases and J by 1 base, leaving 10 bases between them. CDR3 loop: CASSSGRKNTEAFF. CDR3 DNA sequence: TGTGCCAGCAGCTCGGGACGGAAGAACACTGAAGCTTTCTTT.